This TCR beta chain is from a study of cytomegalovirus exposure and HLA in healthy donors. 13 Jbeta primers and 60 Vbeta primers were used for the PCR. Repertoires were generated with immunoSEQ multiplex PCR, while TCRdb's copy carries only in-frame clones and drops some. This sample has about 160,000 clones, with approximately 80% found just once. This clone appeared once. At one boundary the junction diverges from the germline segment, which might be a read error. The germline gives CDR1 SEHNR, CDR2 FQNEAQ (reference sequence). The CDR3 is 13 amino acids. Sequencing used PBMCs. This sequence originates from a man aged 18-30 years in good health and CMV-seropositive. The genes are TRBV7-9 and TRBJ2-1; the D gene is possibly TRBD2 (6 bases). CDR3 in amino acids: CSSSSVGGNEQFF. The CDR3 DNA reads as TGTTCCAGCAGCTCCGTGGGGGGCAATGAGCAGTTCTTC.